These T cell receptor beta chains were read from a single sample in a study of T cells in Graves' hyperthyroidism and ophthalmopathy. TCRdb redid the calling of the multiplex PCR reads with MiXCR, one entry per CDR3 protein. The sample lists around 800,000 distinct CDR3 sequences, 35% to 45% occurring once. Sequencing used blood. These receptors all come from a man younger than 35 with Graves' hyperthyroidism. Each CDR3 is given with its conserved first and last residue. A D gene is named only where the DNA matches it firmly. A row's size may be missing; if present it is once, few, many or a size class.

clone_size,d_call,v_call,j_call,cdr3_nt,cdr3_aa
NA,TRBD1,TRBV12-3/TRBV12-4,TRBJ1-2,TGTGCCAGCAGTTTGAGGAGGTCAGGGGGCCCCCGGGGCTATGGCTACACCTTC,CASSLRRSGGPRGYGYTF
NA,NA,TRBV29-1,TRBJ2-5,TGCAGCGTTTATGGACCGGGGTTAAAGACCCAGTACTTC,CSVYGPGLKTQYF
NA,NA,TRBV6-5,TRBJ1-1,TGTGCCAGCAGTAGCGGACCTACATCTAGGACTGAAGCTTTCTTT,CASSSGPTSRTEAFF
NA,NA,TRBV7-2,TRBJ2-3,TGTGCCAGCAGCTTAGTGCGACTAAGCACAGATACGCAGTATTTT,CASSLVRLSTDTQYF
NA,TRBD1,TRBV20-1,TRBJ2-5,TGCAGTGCGGAGAATACAGGGGCGGGAGAGACCCAGTACTTC,CSAENTGAGETQYF
NA,NA,TRBV20-1,TRBJ2-6,TGCAGTGCTAGAGCGGGCGGAGGGTACAGCTCTGGGGCCAACGTCCTGACTTTC,CSARAGGGYSSGANVLTF
NA,NA,TRBV2,TRBJ2-5,TGTGCCAGCAGTGTGGGGCTGACCCAGTACTTC,CASSVGLTQYF
NA,NA,TRBV25-1,TRBJ1-4,TGTGCCAGCAGTGACCTGCTCCCCAAGAGCGAAAAACTGTTTTTT,CASSDLLPKSEKLFF
few,NA,TRBV6-1,TRBJ2-2,TGTGCCAGCAGGGAGGGAAGCACCGGGGAGCTGTTTTTT,CASREGSTGELFF
many,NA,TRBV7-2,TRBJ1-3,TGTGCCAGCAGCTATCCCGGGCCTGGAAACACCATATATTTT,CASSYPGPGNTIYF
many,NA,TRBV7-2,TRBJ1-1,TGTGCCAGCAGCTTACAGTGGAGGGGGACTGAAGCTTTCTTT,CASSLQWRGTEAFF
NA,NA,TRBV3-1,TRBJ2-7,TGTGCCAGCAGCCAATGGAGGAACGAGCAGTACTTC,CASSQWRNEQYF
NA,TRBD1,TRBV6-5,TRBJ1-5,TGTGCCAGCAGTTACGGACAGGGGACCCATGAGCCCCAGCATTTT,CASSYGQGTHEPQHF
many,NA,TRBV20-1,TRBJ1-1,TGCAGTGCTAGAGATTTCGTGCGTCAGGACGAAGCTTTCTTT,CSARDFVRQDEAFF
NA,NA,TRBV5-6,TRBJ2-7,TGTGCCAGCAGCTTGGGCCATCGGGGACATTACGAGCAGTACTTC,CASSLGHRGHYEQYF
few,TRBD2,TRBV5-5,TRBJ2-2,TGTGCCATTGGAGCTTTGAGGACTAGCCCTAACACCGGGGAGCTGTTTTTT,CAIGALRTSPNTGELFF
NA,TRBD1,TRBV4-1,TRBJ1-2,TGCGCCAGCAGCCAAGGGGCCAGGACAGGACTTTATGGCTACACCTTC,CASSQGARTGLYGYTF
many,NA,TRBV7-9,TRBJ2-7,TGTGCCAGCAGGGAGACCGGGTCCTACGAGCAGTACTTC,CASRETGSYEQYF